This T cell receptor (beta chain) was recovered during a study of identical twins (dated by TCRdb to the mid-2010s). Looking at the study overall: To test whether fetal clonotypes persist, the study used deep sequencing on TCR alpha and beta repertoires from monozygotic twins, unrelated adults of various ages, and cord blood. To rule out contamination, the twin experiments were replicated at different times with different library preparation protocols.

The CDR3 runs 16 residues from the cysteine to the phenylalanine. Only the CDR3 region is kept as DNA, spanning 48 bases read in frame from base 1. V lost 0 bases and J lost 8 bases, and the count of bases not matched to a germline gene is 8. Sequences SEHNR (CDR1) and FQNEAQ (CDR2) are obtained from the germline V gene (reference sequence). All donors were healthy Caucasians. The study also sequenced three unrelated non-twin adults: a male aged 18 to 29, a male aged 50 to 60 and a female aged 50 to 60. Using Miltenyi CD45RO+ enrichment and human naive T-cell isolation kits, memory (CD45RO+) and naive T cells were isolated from PBMC. Library preparation employed 5' RACE. The sequencer listed for this sample is Illumina HiSeq 2000. A universal primer binding site was introduced by template switching, and a unique molecular identifier was present in the final cDNA, enabling accurate counting of TCR cDNA molecules. Specific primers in the conserved constant-segment region were used to synthesize first-strand cDNA for the TCR alpha and beta chains. To control for contamination, each cDNA library was double barcoded with a SMART-Mk sample barcode plus Illumina barcodes. TruSeq adapter sequences and Illumina sample barcodes were added in two successive PCR steps. Sequencing of the TCR alpha and beta cDNA libraries was done on the Illumina HiSeq platform using custom primers. The paper's data handling went like this. MiGEC processed the raw reads to extract unique molecular identifiers, while MiXCR was used to determine the CDR3 positions. For each individual, recombination models were inferred using an EM algorithm with the repgenHMM and IGoR tools. The tcR package in R was used for shared clonotype analysis, with sharing normalized by the product of cloneset sizes. To study raw recombination without the effects of thymic and clonal selection, out-of-frame nonproductive sequences were analyzed. TCRdb itself trimmed the public reads at Q25 with fastp, ran MiXCR and retained productive beta chains. Each CDR3 protein appears once, grouped with its most common genes and DNA. TCRdb, not the authors, supplied the V and J calls. The sample yields fewer than 450,000 distinct CDR3 sequences; 7% to 9.5% were counted once. Of the sample, around 8.6% falls within the top ten clones.

Paper-wide results and their limitations: The excess sharing between twins in beta out-of-frame sequences was weaker because fewer shared sequences reduced the signal-to-noise ratio. Because the same donors could not be followed over many years, conclusions were based on cross-sectional statistical analysis. Zero-insertion analyses could be partly confounded by invariant T cells such as MAIT and iNKT, though diverse VJ usage argued against such confounding for most clonotypes. Abundant cord blood beta clonotypes carried fewer insertions; young adult naive repertoires showed a weaker similar trend, while memory repertoires showed none. Compared with coincidental sharing between unrelated individuals, an excess of low generation-probability sequences was observed among out-of-frame TCR alpha sequences shared between twins. In monozygotic twins, out-of-frame TCR alpha sharing was systematically underestimated by recombination models, although the models agreed with sharing between unrelated individuals.

The table lists this clonotype with a few counts. It has no known antigen specificity. Base qualities are not recorded, but no much larger clone differs from it by a single base. The source of this sequence is a woman aged 45-59 years in good health. The sample taken for sequencing was naive T cells sorted from blood. Explained via the paper, the cell subset or site label denotes: cells isolated with a human naive T-cell isolation kit. The sequence links TRBV7-9 to TRBJ2-1; 9 central nucleotides agree with TRBD2. The bases read TGTGCCAGCAGCTTAGCACCCGGGACTAGCCTCCATGAGCAGTTCTTC. Its protein reads: CASSLAPGTSLHEQFF.